This TCR beta chain was sequenced in a study of T-cell reconstitution after alpha-beta-depleted transplantation in children (dated by TCRdb to the mid-2010s). Context from the whole study: Using TCR repertoire profiling, the study followed T-cell immune reconstitution in a quantitative way in children after TCRalphabeta/CD19-depleted allogeneic hematopoietic cell transplantation. Study-level results and caveats: About two months after transplant, the apparently early recovery of alphabetaT-cell counts reportedly depended on just several hundred clones that had expanded rapidly and came from non-depleted graft cells. Hyperexpanded clone frequencies declined over subsequent months; after one year, T-cell counts and TCRbeta diversity were mostly attributed to newly produced T cells. The high TCRbeta diversity at day 60 in some patients was ascribed to recipient T cells and intrathymic progenitors that had survived conditioning.

Preparation of the library involved PCR. This sample was sequenced with an Illumina HiSeq 2500. Molecular barcoding was employed in the preparation of TCR libraries, with unique molecular identifiers being used to normalize TCRbeta repertoire quantification. TCRdb took the public reads, trimmed them with fastp at Q25, ran MiXCR for clone calling and kept in-frame beta chains. A single entry per CDR3 protein holds the most common genes and DNA from its merged rows. Recorded for this sample are approximately 630,000 distinct CDR3 sequences; around 14% of them occurred a single time. Of the sample, roughly 0.77% falls within the top ten clones. The sample's treatment or condition, from its label and the paper: allogeneic hematopoietic cell transplantation with graft depleted of TCRalphabeta T cells and CD19 B cells. The transplant recipients were children given TCRalphabeta/CD19-depleted allogeneic hematopoietic cell grafts.

The junction carries 16 bases between V and J, which are trimmed by 6 bases and 8 bases respectively. The cysteine opens and the phenylalanine closes a CDR3 of 12 amino acids. CDR3 DNA is the only sequence kept; it has 36 bases, read in frame from the first base. CDR1 is given as SQVTM and CDR2 as ANQGSEA, both from the germline V gene. Concerning this clonotype itself: This clone's antigen is unknown. Base qualities were left out, and no much larger clone turns up one base away.

The specimen was PBMCs, collected before TCRalphabeta/CD19-depleted stem cell transplant. The chain joins TRBV29-1 to TRBJ1-2, with no reliable assignment of the D segment. The sequence derives from a girl aged 2-10 years with congenital amegakaryocytic thrombocytopenia, due to receive a stem cell transplant. The bases are TGCAGCGTCACAGTATCAAATTACGGCTACACCTTC. This codes for CSVTVSNYGYTF.